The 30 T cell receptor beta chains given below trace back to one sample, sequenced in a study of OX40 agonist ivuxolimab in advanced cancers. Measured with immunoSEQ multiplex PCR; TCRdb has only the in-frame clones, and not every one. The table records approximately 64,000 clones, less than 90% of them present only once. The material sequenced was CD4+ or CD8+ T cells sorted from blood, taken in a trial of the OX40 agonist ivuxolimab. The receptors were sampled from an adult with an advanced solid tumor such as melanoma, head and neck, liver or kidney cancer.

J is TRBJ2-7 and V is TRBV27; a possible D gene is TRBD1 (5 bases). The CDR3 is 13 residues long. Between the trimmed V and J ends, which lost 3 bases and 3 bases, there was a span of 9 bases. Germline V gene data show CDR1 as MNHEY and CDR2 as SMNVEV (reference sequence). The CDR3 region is CASSFGAVYEQYF. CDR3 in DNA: TGTGCCAGCAGTTTTGGGGCTGTCTACGAGCAGTACTTC.

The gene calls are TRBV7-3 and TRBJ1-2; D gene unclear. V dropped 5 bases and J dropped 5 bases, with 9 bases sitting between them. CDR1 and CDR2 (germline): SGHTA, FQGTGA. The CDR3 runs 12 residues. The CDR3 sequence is CASSQTKYGYTF. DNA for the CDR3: TGTGCCAGCAGCCAGACAAAATATGGCTACACCTTC.

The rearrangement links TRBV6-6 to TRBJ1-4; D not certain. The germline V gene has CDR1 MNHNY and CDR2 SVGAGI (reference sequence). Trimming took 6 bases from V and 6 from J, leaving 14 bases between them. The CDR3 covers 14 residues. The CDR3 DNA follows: TGTGCCAGCAGAGGAATGGAAAGGGATGAAAAACTGTTTTTT. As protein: CASRGMERDEKLFF.

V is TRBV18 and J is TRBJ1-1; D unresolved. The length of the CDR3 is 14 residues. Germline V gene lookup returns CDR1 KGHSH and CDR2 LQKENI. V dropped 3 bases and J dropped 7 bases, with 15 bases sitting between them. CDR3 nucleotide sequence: TGTGCCAGCTCACCCCCGACGGTAACAAATGAAGCTTTCTTT. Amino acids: CASSPPTVTNEAFF. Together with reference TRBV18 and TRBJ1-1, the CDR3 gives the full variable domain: NAGVMQNPRHLVRRRGQEARLRCSPMKGHSHVYWYRQLPEEGLKFMVYLQKENIIDESGMPKERFSAEFPKEGPSILRIQQVVRGDSAAYFCASSPPTVTNEAFFGQGTRLTVV.

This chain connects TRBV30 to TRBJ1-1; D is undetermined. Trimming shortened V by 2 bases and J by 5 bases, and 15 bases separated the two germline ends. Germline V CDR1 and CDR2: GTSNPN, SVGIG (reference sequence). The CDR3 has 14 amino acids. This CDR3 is CAWSWLVRKTEAFF. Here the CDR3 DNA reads TGTGCCTGGAGTTGGTTGGTCAGGAAGACTGAAGCTTTCTTT.

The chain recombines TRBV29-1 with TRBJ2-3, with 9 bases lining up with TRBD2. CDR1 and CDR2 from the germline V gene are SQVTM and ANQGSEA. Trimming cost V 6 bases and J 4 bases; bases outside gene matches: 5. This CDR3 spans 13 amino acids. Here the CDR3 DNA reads TGCAGCGTGGGTAGCGGGAGAGCAGATACGCAGTATTTT. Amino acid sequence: CSVGSGRADTQYF.

CDR3 amino acids: CASSRAIDGGELFF. The CDR3 DNA reads TGTGCCAGCAGTCGGGCCATTGATGGCGGGGAGCTGTTTTTT. The rearrangement uses TRBV14 and TRBJ2-2; D is unresolved. Trimming took 6 bases from V and 7 from J, leaving 15 bases between them. The V gene's germline CDR1 is SGHDN and CDR2 FVKESK. The length of the CDR3 is 14 residues.

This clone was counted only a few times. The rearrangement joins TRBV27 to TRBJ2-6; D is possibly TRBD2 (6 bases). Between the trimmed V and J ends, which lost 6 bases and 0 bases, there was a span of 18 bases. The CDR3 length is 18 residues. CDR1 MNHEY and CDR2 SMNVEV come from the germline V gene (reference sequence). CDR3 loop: CASSPPGTGLSGANVLTF. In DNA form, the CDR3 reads TGTGCCAGCAGCCCCCCCGGGACGGGACTCTCTGGGGCCAACGTCCTGACTTTC.

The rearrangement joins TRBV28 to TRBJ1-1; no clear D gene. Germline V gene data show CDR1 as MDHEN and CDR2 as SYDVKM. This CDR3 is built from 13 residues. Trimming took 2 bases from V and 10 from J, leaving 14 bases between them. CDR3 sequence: CASSLPRGVRAFF. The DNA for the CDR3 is TGTGCCAGCAGTTTACCCCGTGGGGTTCGAGCTTTCTTT.

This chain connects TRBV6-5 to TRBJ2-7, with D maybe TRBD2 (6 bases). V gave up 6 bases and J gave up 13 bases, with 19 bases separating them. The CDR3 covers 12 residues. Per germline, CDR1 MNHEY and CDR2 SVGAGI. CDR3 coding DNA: TGTGCCAGCAGCCCGGGGGTGGGGGTCAGATACTTC. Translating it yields CASSPGVGVRYF.

In DNA form, the CDR3 reads TGTGCCAGCAGCTTGCAGGGGATTGGCTACGAGCAGTACTTC. Its protein is CASSLQGIGYEQYF. The chain is built from TRBV27 and TRBJ2-7; D is possibly TRBD1 (6 bases). The CDR3 covers 14 residues. Germline values: CDR1 MNHEY, CDR2 SMNVEV (reference sequence). Trimming shortened V by 6 bases and J by 3 bases, and 15 bases separated the two germline ends.

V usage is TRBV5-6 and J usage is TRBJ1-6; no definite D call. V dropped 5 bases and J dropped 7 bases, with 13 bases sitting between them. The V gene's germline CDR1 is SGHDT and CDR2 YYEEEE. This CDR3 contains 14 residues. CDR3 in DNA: TGTGCCAGCAGTCGACCGAGGTGGAATTCACCCCTCCACTTT. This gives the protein CASSRPRWNSPLHF.

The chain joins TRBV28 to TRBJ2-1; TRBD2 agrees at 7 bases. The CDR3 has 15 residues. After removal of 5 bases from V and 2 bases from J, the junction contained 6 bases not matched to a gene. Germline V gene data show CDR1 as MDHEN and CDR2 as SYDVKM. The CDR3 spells CASSLSGNPYNEQFF. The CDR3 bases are TGTGCCAGCAGTCTAAGCGGGAACCCCTACAATGAGCAGTTCTTC.

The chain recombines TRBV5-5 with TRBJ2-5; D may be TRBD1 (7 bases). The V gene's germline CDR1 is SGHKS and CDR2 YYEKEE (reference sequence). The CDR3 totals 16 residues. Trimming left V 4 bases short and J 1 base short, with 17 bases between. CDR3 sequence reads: CASSAGIGTAQETQYF. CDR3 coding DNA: TGTGCCAGCAGCGCGGGAATTGGGACAGCCCAAGAGACCCAGTACTTC.

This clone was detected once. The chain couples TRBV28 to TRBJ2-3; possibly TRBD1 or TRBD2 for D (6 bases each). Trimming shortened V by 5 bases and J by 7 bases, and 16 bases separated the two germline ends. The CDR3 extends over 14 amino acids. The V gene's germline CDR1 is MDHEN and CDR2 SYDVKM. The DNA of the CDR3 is TGTGCCAGCAGTAGAACCAGGGGAGGAAATACGCAGTATTTT. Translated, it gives CASSRTRGGNTQYF.

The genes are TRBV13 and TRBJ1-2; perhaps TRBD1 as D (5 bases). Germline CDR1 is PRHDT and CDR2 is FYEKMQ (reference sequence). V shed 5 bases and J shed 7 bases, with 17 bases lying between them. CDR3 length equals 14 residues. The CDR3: CASSPPGLAFGYTF. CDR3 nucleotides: TGTGCCAGCAGCCCCCCGGGACTGGCGTTTGGCTACACCTTC.

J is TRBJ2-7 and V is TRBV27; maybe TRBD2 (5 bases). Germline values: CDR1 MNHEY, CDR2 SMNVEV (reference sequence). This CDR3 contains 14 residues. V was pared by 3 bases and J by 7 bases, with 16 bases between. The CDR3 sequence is CASSFSRGAWEQYF. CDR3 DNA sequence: TGTGCCAGCAGTTTCTCCCGGGGAGCCTGGGAGCAGTACTTC.

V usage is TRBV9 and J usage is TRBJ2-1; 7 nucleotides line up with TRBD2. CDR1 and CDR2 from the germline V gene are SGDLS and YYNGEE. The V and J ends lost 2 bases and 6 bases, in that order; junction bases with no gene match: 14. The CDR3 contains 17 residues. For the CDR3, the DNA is TGTGCCAGCAGCGTTACGGGAGGCGAGGGTACCGGCAATGAGCAGTTCTTC. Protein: CASSVTGGEGTGNEQFF.

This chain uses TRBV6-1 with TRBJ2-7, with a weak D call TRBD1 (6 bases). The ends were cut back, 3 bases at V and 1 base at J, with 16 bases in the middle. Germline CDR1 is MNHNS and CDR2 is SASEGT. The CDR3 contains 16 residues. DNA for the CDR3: TGTGCCAGCAGTGATCCATTCGACAGGCAGTCCTACGAGCAGTACTTC. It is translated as CASSDPFDRQSYEQYF.

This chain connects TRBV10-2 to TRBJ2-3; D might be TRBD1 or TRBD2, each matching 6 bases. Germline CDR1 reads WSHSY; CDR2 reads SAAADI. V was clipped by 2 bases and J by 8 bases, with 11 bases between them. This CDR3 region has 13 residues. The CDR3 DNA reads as TGCGCCAGCAGTGAGATAGGGGGGACTACGCAGTATTTT. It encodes CASSEIGGTTQYF.

The CDR3 loop reads CAWNRGSNTEAFF. The CDR3 DNA is TGTGCCTGGAATCGTGGATCGAACACTGAAGCTTTCTTT. The chain recombines TRBV30 with TRBJ1-1; D ambiguous. This CDR3 is built from 13 residues. V lost 4 bases and J lost 1, with 10 bases in between. CDR1 and CDR2 from the germline V gene are GTSNPN and SVGIG (reference sequence).

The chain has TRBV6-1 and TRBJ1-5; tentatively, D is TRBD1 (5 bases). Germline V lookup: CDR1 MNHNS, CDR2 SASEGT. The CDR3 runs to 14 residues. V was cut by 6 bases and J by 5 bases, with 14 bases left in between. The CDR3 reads CASSRQLGDQPQHF. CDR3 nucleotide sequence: TGTGCCAGCAGCCGACAGTTAGGTGATCAGCCCCAGCATTTT.

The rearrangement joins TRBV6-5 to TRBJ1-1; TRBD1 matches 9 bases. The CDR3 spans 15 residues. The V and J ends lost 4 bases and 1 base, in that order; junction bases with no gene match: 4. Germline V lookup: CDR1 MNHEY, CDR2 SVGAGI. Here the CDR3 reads CASSFQDRGNTEAFF. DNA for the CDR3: TGTGCCAGCAGTTTCCAGGACAGGGGGAACACTGAAGCTTTCTTT.

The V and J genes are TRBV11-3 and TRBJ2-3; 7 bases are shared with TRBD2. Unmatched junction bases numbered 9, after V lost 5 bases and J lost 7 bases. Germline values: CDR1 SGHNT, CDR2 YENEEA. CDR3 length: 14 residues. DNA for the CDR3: TGTGCCAGCAGCCCCGGGCTAGCGGACTATACGCAGTATTTT. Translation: CASSPGLADYTQYF.

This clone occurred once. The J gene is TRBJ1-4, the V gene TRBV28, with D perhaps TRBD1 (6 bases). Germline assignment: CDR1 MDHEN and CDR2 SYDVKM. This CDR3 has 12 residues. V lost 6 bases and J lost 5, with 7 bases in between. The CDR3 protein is CASRTGNEKLFF. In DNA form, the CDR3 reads TGTGCCAGCAGGACAGGCAATGAAAAACTGTTTTTT.

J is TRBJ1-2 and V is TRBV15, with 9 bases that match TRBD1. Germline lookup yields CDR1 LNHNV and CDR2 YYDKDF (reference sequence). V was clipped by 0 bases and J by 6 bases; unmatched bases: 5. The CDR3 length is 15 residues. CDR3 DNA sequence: TGTGCCACCAGCAGAGAAGGAGGACAGGGGCATGGCTACACCTTC. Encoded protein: CATSREGGQGHGYTF.

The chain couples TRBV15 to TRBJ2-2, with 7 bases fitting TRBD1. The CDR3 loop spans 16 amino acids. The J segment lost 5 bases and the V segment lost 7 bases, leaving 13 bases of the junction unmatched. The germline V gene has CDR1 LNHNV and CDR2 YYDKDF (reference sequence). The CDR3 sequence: CATMKAQGPLTGELFF. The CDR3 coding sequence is TGTGCCACCATGAAGGCACAGGGGCCCTTAACCGGGGAGCTGTTTTTT.

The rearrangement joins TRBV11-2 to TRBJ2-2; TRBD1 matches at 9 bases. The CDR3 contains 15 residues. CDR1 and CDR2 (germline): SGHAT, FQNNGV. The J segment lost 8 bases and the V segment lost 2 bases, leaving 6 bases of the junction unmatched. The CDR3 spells CASSLRGTGTGELFF. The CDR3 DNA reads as TGTGCCAGCAGCTTACGTGGGACAGGGACTGGGGAGCTGTTTTTT.

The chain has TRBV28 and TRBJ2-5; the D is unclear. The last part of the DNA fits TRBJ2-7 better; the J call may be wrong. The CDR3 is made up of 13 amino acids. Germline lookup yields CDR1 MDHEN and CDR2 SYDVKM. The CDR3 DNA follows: TGTGCCAGCAGTTTCCCCTGGAGCTACGAGCAGTACTTC. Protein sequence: CASSFPWSYEQYF.

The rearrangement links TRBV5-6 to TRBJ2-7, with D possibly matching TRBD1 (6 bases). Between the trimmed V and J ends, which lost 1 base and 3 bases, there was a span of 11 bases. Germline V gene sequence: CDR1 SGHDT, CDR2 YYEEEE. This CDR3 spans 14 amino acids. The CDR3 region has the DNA TGTGCCAGCAGCTTGACAGGGATGAGCTACGAGCAGTACTTC. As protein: CASSLTGMSYEQYF.